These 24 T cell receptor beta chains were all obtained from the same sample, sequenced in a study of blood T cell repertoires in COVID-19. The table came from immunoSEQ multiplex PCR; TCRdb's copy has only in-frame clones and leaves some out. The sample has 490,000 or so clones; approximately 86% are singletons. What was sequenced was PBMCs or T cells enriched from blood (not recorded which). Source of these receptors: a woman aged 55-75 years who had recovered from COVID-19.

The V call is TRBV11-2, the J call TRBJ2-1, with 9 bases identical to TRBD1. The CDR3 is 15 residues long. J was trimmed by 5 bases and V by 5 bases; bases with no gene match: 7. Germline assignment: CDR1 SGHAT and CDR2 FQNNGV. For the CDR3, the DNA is TGTGCCAGCAGCGACCCGGGACAGGGTCACAATGAGCAGTTCTTC. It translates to CASSDPGQGHNEQFF.

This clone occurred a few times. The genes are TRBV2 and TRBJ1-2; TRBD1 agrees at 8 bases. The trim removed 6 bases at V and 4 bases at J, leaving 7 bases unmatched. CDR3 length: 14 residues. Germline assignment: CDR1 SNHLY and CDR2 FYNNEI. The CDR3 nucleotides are TGTGCCAGCAGGCTCCCCGGGACAGGCTATGGCTACACCTTC. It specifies CASRLPGTGYGYTF.

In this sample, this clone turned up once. CDR3 in DNA: TGTGCCAGCAGGTTCGACAGACTTTTAAACACTGAAGCTTTCTTT. As protein: CASRFDRLLNTEAFF. The V and J genes are TRBV28 and TRBJ1-1; possibly TRBD1 for D (5 bases). Germline CDR1 reads MDHEN; CDR2 reads SYDVKM. The CDR3 contains 15 residues. The V end lost 6 bases, the J end lost 2 bases, and 16 bases lay between the germline ends.

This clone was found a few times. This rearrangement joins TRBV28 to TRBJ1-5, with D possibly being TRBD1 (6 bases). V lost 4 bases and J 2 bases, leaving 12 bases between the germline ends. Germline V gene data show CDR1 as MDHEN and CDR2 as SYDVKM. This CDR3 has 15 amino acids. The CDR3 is CASSSQGVGNQPQHF. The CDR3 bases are TGTGCCAGCAGTTCACAGGGAGTTGGCAATCAGCCCCAGCATTTT.

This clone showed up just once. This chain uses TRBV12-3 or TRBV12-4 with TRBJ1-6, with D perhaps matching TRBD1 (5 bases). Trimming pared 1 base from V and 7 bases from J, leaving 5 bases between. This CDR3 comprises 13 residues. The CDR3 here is CASSLGQNSPLHF. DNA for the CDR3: TGTGCCAGCAGTTTAGGACAGAATTCACCCCTCCACTTT.

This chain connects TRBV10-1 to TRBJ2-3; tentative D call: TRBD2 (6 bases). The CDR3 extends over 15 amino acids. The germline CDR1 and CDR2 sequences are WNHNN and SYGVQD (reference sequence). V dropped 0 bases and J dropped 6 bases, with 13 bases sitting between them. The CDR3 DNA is TGCGCCAGCAGTGAGTCTCTGGCGGGGTCTGATACGCAGTATTTT. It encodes CASSESLAGSDTQYF.

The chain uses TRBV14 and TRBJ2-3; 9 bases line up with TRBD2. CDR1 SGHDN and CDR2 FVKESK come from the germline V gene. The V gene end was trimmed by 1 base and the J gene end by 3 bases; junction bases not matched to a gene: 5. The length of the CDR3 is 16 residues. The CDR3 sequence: CASSQVLAGTTDTQYF. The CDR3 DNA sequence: TGTGCCAGCAGCCAAGTCCTAGCGGGGACTACAGATACGCAGTATTTT.

In DNA form, the CDR3 reads TGCGCCAGCAGTGCCTGGCGGACAGAAGGAAATGAAGCTTTCTTT. It yields the protein CASSAWRTEGNEAFF. This chain joins TRBV4-1 and TRBJ1-1, with D possibly TRBD1 on 6 matching bases. Trimming stripped 6 bases from V and 7 bases from J, with 21 bases between. The germline V gene encodes CDR1 MGHRA and CDR2 YSYEKL. The CDR3 is made up of 15 amino acids.

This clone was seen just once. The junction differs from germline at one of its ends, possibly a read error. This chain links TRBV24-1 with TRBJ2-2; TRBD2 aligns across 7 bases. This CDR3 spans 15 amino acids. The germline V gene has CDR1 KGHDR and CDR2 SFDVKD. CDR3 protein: CATSDPRGNSGELFF. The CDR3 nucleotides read TGTGCCACCAGTGATCCGCGGGGGAACTCCGGGGAGCTGTTTTTT.

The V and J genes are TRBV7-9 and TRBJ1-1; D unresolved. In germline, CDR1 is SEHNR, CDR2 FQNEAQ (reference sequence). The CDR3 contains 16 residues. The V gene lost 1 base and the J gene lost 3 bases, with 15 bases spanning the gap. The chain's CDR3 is CASSLGVTGEDTEAFF. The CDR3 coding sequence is TGTGCCAGCAGCTTAGGGGTTACGGGTGAAGACACTGAAGCTTTCTTT.

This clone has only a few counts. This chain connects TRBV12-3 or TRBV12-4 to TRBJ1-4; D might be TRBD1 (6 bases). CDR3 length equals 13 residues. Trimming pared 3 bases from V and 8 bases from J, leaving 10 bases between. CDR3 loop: CASSFQGNEKLFF. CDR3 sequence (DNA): TGTGCCAGCAGTTTTCAGGGGAACGAAAAACTGTTTTTT.

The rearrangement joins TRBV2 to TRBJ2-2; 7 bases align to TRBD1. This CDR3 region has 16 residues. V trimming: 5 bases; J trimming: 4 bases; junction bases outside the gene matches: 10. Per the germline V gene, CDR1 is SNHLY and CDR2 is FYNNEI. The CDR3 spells CASSKGSGTVTGELFF. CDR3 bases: TGTGCCAGCAGTAAGGGTTCCGGGACAGTCACCGGGGAGCTGTTTTTT.

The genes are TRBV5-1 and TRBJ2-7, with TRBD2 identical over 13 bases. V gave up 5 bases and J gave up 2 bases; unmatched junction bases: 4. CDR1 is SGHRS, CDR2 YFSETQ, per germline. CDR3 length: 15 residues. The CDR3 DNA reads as TGCGCCAGCAGGCCGGGACTAGCGGGAACCTACGAGCAGTACGTC. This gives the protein CASRPGLAGTYEQYV.

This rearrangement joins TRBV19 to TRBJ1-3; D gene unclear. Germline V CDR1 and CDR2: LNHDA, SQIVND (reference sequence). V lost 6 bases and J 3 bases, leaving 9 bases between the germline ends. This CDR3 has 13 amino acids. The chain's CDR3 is CASRVQVGNTIYF. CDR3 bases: TGTGCCAGTAGGGTCCAGGTTGGAAACACCATATATTTT.

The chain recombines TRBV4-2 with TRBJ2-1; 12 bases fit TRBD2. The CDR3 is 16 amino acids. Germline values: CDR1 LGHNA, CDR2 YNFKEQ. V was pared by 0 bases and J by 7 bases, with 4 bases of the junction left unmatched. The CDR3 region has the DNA TGTGCCAGCAGCCAAGATAGGACTAGCGGGATAAATGAGCAGTTCTTC. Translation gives CASSQDRTSGINEQFF.

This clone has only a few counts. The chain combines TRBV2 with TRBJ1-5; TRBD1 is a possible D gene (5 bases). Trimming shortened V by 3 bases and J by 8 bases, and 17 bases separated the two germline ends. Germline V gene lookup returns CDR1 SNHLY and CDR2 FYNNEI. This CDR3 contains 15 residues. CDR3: CASSETDVRGEPQHF. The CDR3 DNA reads TGTGCCAGCAGTGAGACAGATGTCAGAGGTGAGCCCCAGCATTTT.

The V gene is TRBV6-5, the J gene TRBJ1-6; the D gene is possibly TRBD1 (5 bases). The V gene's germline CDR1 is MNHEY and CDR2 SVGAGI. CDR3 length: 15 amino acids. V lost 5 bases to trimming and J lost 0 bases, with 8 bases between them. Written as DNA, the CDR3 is TGTGCCAGCAGTCGGGGGAGCTCCTATAATTCACCCCTCCACTTT. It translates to CASSRGSSYNSPLHF.

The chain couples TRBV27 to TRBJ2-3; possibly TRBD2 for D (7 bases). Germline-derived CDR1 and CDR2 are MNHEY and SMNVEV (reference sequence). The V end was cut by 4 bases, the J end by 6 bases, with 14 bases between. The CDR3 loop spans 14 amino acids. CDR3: CASSSLRGADTQYF. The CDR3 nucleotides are TGTGCCAGCAGTTCGCTCCGGGGGGCTGATACGCAGTATTTT.

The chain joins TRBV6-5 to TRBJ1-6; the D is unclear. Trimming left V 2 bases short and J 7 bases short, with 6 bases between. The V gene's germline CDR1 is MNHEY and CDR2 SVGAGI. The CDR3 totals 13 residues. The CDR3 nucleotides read TGTGCCAGCAGTTACGAGGGCAATTCACCCCTCCACTTT. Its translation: CASSYEGNSPLHF.

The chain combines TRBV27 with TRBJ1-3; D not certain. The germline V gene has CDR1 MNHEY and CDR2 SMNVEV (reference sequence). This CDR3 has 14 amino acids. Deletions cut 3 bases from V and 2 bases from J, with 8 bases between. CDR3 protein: CASSFVGAGNTIYF. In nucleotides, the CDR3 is TGTGCCAGCAGTTTTGTGGGCGCTGGAAACACCATATATTTT.

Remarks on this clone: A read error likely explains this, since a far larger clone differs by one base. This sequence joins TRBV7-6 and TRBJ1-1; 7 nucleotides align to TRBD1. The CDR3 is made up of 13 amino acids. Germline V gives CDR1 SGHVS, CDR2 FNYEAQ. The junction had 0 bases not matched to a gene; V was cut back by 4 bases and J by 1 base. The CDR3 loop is CASSWTGNTEAFF. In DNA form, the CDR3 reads TGTGCCAGCAGCTGGACAGGGAACACTGAAGCTTTCTTT.

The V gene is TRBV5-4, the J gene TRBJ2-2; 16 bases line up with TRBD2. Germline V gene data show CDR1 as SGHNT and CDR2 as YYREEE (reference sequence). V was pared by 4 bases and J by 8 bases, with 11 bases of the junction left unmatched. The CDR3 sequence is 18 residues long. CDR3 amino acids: CASSRPGTSGGASGELFF. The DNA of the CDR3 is TGTGCCAGCAGCCGTCCCGGGACTAGCGGGGGGGCAAGTGGGGAGCTGTTTTTT.

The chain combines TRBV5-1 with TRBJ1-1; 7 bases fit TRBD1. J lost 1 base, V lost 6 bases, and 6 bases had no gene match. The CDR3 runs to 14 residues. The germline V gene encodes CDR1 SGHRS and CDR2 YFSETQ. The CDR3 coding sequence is TGCGCCAGCAAATTGGACAGGCAGAACACTGAAGCTTTCTTT. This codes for CASKLDRQNTEAFF.

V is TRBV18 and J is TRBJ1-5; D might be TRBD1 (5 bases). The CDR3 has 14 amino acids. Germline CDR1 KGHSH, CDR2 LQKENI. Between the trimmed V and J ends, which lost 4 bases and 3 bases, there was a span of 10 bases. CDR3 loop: CASSLQGNNQPQHF. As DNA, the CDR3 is TGTGCCAGCTCACTCCAGGGTAACAATCAGCCCCAGCATTTT.